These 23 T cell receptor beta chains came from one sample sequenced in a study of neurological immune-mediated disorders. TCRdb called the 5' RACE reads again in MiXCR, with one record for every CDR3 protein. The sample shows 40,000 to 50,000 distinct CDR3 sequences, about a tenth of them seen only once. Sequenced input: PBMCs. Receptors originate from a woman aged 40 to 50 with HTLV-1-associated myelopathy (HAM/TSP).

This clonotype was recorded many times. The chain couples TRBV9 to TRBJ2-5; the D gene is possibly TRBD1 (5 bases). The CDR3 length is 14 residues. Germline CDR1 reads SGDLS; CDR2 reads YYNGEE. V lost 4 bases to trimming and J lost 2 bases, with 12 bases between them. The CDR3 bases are TGTGCCAGCAGCCTCACAGGAAGTCAAGAGACCCAGTACTTC. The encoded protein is CASSLTGSQETQYF.

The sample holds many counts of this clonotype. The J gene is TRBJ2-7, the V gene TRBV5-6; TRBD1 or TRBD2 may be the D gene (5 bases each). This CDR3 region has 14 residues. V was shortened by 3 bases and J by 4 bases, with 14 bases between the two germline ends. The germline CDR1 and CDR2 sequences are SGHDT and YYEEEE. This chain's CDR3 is CASSYTGTPYEQYF. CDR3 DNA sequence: TGTGCCAGCAGCTATACCGGGACGCCTTACGAGCAGTACTTC.

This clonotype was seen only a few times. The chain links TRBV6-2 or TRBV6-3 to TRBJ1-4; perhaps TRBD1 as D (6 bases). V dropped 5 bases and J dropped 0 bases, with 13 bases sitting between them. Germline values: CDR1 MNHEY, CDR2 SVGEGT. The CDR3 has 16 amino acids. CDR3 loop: CASSNPTGPTNEKLFF. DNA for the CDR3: TGTGCCAGCAGTAACCCGACAGGTCCAACTAATGAAAAACTGTTTTTT.

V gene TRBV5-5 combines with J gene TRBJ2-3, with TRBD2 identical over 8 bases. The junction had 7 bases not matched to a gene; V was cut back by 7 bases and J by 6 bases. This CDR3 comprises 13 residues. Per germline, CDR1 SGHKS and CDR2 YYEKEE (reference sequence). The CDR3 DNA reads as TGTGCCAGCGGGCTAGCGGGTTTGGATACGCAGTATTTT. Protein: CASGLAGLDTQYF.

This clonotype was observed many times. This CDR3 reads CASSLRQGPNSYEQYF. As DNA, the CDR3 is TGTGCCAGTAGTCTCCGGCAGGGACCCAACTCCTACGAGCAGTACTTC. The chain has TRBV19 and TRBJ2-7; D tentatively fits TRBD1 or TRBD2 (5 bases each). The CDR3 loop spans 16 amino acids. V dropped 5 bases and J dropped 0 bases, with 17 bases sitting between them. Germline assignment: CDR1 LNHDA and CDR2 SQIVND (reference sequence).

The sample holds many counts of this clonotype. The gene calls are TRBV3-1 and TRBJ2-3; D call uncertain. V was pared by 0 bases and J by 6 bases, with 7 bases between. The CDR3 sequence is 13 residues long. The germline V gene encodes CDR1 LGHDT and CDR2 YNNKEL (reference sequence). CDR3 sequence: CASSQDPLDTQYF. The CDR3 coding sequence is TGTGCCAGCAGCCAAGATCCTTTGGATACGCAGTATTTT.

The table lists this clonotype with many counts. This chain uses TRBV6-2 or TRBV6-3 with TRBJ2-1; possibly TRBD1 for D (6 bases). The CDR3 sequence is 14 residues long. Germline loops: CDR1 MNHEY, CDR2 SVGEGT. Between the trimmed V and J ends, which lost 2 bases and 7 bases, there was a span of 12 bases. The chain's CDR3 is CASSYTPGENEQFF. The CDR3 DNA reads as TGTGCCAGCAGTTACACACCAGGGGAAAATGAGCAGTTCTTC.

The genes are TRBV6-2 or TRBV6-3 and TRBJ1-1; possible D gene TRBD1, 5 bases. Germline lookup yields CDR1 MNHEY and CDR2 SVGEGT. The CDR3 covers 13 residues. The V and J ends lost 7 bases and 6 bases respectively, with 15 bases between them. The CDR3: CASTQSGDPEAFF. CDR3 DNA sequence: TGTGCCAGCACTCAATCGGGGGACCCTGAAGCTTTCTTT.

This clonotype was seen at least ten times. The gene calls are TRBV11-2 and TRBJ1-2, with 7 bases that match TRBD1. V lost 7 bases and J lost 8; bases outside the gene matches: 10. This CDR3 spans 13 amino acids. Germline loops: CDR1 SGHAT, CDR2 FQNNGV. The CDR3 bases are TGTGCCAGCAATCAGGGGGGAAGTCACGGCTACACCTTC. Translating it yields CASNQGGSHGYTF.

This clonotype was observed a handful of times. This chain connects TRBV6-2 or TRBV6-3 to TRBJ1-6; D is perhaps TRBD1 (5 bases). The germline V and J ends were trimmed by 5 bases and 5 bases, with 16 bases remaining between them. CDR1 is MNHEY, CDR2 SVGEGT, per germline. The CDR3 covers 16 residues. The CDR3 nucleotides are TGTGCCAGCAGTCCGCCGGGACGGAGGAATAATTCACCCCTCCACTTT. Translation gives CASSPPGRRNNSPLHF.

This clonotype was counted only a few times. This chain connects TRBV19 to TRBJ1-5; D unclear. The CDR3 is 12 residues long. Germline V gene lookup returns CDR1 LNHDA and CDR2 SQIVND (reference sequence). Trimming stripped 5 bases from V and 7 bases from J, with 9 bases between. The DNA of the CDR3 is TGTGCCAGTAGTCCAGCAGTACAGCCCCAGCATTTT. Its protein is CASSPAVQPQHF.

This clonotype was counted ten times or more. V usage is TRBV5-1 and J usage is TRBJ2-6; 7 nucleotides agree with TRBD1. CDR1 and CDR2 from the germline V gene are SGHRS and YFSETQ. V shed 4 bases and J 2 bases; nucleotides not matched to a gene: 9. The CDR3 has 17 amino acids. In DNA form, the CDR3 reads TGCGCCAGCAGCCCCCGACAGGGAGTAGCTGGGGCCAACGTCCTGACTTTC. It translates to CASSPRQGVAGANVLTF.

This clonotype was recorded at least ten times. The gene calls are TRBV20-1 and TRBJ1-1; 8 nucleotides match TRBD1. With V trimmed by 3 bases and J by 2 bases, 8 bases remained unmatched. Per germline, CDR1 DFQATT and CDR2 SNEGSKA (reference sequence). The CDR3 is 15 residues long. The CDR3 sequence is CSARSDRAPNTEAFF. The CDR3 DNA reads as TGCAGTGCTAGGTCGGACAGGGCCCCAAACACTGAAGCTTTCTTT.

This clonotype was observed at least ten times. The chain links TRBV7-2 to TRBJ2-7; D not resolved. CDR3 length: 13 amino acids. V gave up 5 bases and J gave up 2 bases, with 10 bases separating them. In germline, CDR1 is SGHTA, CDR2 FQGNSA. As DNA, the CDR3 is TGTGCCAGCAGCACAACATGGGCCTACGAGCAGTACTTC. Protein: CASSTTWAYEQYF.

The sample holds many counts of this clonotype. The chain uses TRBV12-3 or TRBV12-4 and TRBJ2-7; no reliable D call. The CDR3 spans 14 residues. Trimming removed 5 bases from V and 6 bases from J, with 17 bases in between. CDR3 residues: CASSPHSGLSEQYF. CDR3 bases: TGTGCCAGCAGTCCCCACAGTGGGCTCAGCGAGCAGTACTTC.

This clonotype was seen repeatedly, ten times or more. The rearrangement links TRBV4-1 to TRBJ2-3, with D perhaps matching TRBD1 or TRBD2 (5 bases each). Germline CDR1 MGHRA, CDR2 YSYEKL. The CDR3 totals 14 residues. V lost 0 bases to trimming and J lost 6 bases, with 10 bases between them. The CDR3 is CASSQDQWGDTQYF. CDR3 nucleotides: TGCGCCAGCAGCCAAGATCAATGGGGGGATACGCAGTATTTT.

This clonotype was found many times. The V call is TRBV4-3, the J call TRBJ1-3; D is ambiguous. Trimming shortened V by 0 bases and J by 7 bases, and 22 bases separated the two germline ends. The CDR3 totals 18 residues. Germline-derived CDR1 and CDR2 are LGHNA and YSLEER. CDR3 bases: TGCGCCAGCAGCCAAGATATGGGCCTTTGGGCAGGAGGGAACACCATATATTTT. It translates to CASSQDMGLWAGGNTIYF.

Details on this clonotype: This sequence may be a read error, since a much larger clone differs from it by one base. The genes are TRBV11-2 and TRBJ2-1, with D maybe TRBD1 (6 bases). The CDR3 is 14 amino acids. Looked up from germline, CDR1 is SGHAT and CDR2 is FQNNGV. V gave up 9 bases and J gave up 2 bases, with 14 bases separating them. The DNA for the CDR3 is TGTGCCAGAAGCCACAGGGATACCTACAATGAGCAGTTCTTC. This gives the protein CARSHRDTYNEQFF.

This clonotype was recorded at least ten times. The CDR3 reads CASNYALANTGELFF. In DNA, the CDR3 is TGTGCCAGCAACTACGCCTTAGCGAACACCGGGGAGCTGTTTTTT. The chain uses TRBV7-3 and TRBJ2-2; D call uncertain. V shed 7 bases and J shed 0 bases, with 12 bases lying between them. CDR1 SGHTA and CDR2 FQGTGA come from the germline V gene. This CDR3 has 15 amino acids.

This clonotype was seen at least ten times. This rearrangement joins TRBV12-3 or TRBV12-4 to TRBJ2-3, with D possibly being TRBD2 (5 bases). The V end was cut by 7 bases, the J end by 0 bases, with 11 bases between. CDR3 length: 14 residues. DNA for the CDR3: TGTGCCAGCAACGGGGTTACTAGCACAGATACGCAGTATTTT. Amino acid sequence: CASNGVTSTDTQYF.

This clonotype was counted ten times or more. CDR3 sequence reads: CASSLGTGNSYEQYF. The CDR3 bases are TGCGCCAGCAGCTTGGGGACAGGGAACTCCTACGAGCAGTACTTC. This chain links TRBV5-1 with TRBJ2-7; 8 bases are shared with TRBD1. Germline V CDR1 and CDR2: SGHRS, YFSETQ. J gave up 0 bases and V 0 bases, and 2 bases lay outside the gene matches. The length of the CDR3 is 15 residues.

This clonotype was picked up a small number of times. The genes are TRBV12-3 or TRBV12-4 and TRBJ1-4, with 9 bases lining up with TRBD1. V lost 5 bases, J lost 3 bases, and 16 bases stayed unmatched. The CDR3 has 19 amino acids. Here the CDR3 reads CASSTQQGADFEANEKLFF. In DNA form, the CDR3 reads TGTGCCAGCAGTACCCAACAGGGGGCTGATTTCGAGGCTAATGAAAAACTGTTTTTT.

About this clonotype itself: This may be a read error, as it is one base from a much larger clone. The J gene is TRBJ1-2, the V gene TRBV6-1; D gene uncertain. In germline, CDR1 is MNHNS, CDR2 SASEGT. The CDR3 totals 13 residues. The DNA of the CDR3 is TGTGCCAGCAGCCCAGGAGCTAACAATGGCTACACCTTC. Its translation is CASSPGANNGYTF.